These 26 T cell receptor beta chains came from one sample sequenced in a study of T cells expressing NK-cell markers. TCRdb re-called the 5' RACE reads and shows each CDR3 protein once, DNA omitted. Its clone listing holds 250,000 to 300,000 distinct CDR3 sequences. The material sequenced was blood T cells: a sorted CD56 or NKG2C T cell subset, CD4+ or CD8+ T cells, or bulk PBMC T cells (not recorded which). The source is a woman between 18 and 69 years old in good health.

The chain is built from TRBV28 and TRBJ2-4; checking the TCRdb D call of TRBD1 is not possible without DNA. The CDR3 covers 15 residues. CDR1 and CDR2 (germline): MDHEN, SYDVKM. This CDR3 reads CASSATMDRGNIQYF.

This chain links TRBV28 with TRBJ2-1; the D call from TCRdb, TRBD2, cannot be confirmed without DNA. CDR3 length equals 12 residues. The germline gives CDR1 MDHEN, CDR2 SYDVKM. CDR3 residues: CASSLLAAEQFF.

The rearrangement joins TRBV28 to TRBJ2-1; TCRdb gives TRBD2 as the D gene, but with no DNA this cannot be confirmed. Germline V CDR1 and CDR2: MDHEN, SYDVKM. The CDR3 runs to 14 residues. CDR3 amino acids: CASTQAGGYNEQFF.

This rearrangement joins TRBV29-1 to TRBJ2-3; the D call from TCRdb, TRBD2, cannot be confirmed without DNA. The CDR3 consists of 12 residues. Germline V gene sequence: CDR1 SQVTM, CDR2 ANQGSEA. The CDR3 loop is CSGLAGEGTQYF.

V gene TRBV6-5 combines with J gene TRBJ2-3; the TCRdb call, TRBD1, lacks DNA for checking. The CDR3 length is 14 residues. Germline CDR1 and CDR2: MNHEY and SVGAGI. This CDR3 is CASSYSRQGGTQYF.

CDR3 residues: CAWRAEVRETQYF. The rearrangement uses TRBV30 and TRBJ2-5. CDR1 GTSNPN and CDR2 SVGIG come from the germline V gene (reference sequence). The CDR3 spans 13 residues.

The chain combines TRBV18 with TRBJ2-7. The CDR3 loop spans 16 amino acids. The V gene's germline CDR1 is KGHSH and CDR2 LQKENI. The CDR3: CASSPEQDRTSYEQYF.

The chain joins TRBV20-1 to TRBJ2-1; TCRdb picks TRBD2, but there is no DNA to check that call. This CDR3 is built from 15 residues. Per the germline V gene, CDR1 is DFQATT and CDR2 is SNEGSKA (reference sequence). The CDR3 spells CSARDGLLGINEQFF.

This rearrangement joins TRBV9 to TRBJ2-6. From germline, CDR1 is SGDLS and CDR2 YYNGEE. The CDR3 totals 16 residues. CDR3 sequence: CASSVDKVSGANVLTF.

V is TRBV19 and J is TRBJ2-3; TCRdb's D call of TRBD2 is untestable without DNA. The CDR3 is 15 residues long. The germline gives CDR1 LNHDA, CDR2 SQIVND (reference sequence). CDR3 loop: CASSIQRGGTDTQYF.

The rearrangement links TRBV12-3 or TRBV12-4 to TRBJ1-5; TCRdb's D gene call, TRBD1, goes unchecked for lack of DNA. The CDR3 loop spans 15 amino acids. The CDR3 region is CASSLDRGLDQPQHF.

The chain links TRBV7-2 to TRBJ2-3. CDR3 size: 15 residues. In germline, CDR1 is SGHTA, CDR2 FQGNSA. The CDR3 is CASSSYSILKDTQYF.

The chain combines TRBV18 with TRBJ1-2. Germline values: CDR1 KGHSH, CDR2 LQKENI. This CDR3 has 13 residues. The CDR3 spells CASSNDGDYGYTF.

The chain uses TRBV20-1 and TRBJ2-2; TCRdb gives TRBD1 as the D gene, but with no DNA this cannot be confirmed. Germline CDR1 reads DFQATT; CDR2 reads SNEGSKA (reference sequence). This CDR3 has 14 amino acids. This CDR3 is CSASWRGSTSGLFF.

CDR3: CASSLAPTQNTEAFF. V usage is TRBV7-6 and J usage is TRBJ1-1. Germline V gene sequence: CDR1 SGHVS, CDR2 FNYEAQ. This CDR3 region has 15 residues.

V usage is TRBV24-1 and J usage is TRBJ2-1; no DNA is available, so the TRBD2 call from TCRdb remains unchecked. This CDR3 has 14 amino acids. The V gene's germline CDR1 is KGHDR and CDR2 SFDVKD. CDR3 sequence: CATSGTSGPNEQFF.

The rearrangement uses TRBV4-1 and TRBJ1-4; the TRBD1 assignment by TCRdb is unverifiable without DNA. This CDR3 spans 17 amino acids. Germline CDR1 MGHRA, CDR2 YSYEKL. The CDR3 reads CASSPRGGGLMDEKLFF.

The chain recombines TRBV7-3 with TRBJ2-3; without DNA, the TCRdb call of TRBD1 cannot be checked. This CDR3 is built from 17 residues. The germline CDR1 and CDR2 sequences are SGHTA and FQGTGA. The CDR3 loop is CASSLRGWTGGTDTQYF. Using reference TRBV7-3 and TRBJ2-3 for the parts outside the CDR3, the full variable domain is GAGVSQTPSNKVTEKGKYVELRCDPISGHTALYWYRQSLGQGPEFLIYFQGTGAADDSGLPNDRFFAVRPEGSVSTLKIQRTERGDSAVYLCASSLRGWTGGTDTQYFGPGTRLTVL.

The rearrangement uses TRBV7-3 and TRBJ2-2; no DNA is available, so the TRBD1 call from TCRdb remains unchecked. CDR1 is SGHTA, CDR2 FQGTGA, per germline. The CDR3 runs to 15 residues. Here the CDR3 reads CASSLGTGSTGELFF.

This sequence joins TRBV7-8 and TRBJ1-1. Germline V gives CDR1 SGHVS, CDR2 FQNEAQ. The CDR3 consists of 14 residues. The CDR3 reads CASRPSLGSTEAFF.

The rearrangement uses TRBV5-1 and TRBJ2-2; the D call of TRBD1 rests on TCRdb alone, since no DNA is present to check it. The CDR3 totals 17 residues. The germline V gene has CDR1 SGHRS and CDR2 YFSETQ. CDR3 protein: CASKTGTGLSNTGELFF. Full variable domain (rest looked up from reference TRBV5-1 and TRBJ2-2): KAGVTQTPRYLIKTRGQQVTLSCSPISGHRSVSWYQQTPGQGLQFLFEYFSETQRNKGNFPGRFSGRQFSNSRSEMNVSTLELGDSALYLCASKTGTGLSNTGELFFGEGSRLTVL.

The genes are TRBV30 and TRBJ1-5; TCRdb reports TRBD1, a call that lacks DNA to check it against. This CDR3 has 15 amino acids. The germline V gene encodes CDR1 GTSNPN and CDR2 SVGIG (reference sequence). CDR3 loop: CAWSSALGGNQPQHF.

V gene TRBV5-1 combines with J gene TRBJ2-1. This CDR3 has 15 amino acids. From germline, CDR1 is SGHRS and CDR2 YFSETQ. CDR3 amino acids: CASSLATLSGNEQFF.

This CDR3 is CASSYSTSLAGIYNEQFF. V is TRBV6-2 or TRBV6-3 and J is TRBJ2-1; there is no DNA to check the TCRdb D call of TRBD2. CDR1 is MNHEY and CDR2 is SVGEGT in the germline V gene. This CDR3 comprises 18 residues.

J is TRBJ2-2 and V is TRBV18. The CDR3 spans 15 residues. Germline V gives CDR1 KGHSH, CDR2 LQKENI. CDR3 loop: CASSPRGGSAGELFF.

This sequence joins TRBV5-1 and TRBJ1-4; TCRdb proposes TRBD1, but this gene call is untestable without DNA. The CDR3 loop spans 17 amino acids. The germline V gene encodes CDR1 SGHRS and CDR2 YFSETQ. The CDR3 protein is CASSHRTGTKANEKLFF.